A single sample gave rise to the 29 T cell receptor beta chains below, sequenced in a study of vaccination and CD4 T cells after COVID-19. Cultured CD4+ T-cell DNA underwent Oncomine TCR Beta short-read sequencing. TCRdb reprocessed the PCR reads via MiXCR and lists one record per CDR3 protein. The profile shows 10,000 to 13,000 distinct CDR3 sequences, roughly 28% of them singletons. Antigens for these TCRs are unknown. Treatment meaning: roughly 10-day PBMC culture with coronavirus spike peptide pools or control peptides (ViraFEST assay). The sequencing sample was made of CD4+ T cells from blood, cultured in vitro. The receptors were gathered from a human donor who had recovered from COVID-19.

This clonotype was counted a few times. The CDR3 coding sequence is TGTGCCAGCAGCCAAAGACAGGGCGGGATAGAGACCCAGTACTTC. It codes for CASSQRQGGIETQYF. The V gene is TRBV6-2 or TRBV6-3, the J gene TRBJ2-5; possibly TRBD1 for D (7 bases). Looked up from germline, CDR1 is MNHEY and CDR2 is SVGEGT. V gave up 6 bases and J gave up 4 bases, with 18 bases separating them. This CDR3 is 15 amino acids long.

V usage is TRBV6-2 or TRBV6-3 and J usage is TRBJ1-1; 8 bases match TRBD1. V gave up 6 bases and J gave up 6 bases; unmatched junction bases: 6. The CDR3 runs to 13 residues. Germline CDR1 MNHEY, CDR2 SVGEGT. DNA for the CDR3: TGTGCCAGCAGAGAGCAGGGGGCGGCTGAAGCTTTCTTT. Protein: CASREQGAAEAFF.

This clonotype was seen a few times. The chain has TRBV20-1 and TRBJ2-3; the match to TRBD2 covers 7 bases. CDR1 is DFQATT, CDR2 SNEGSKA, per germline (reference sequence). Unmatched junction bases numbered 3, after V lost 3 bases and J lost 0 bases. The CDR3 sequence is 14 residues long. CDR3 nucleotides: TGCAGTGCTAGTGGGCGGGGGAGCACAGATACGCAGTATTTT. Protein sequence: CSASGRGSTDTQYF.

This clonotype has just one count. The V call is TRBV11-2, the J call TRBJ1-1, with D perhaps matching TRBD1 (6 bases). From germline, CDR1 is SGHAT and CDR2 FQNNGV. The CDR3 runs to 15 residues. The V end was cut by 6 bases, the J end by 2 bases, with 16 bases between. The CDR3 coding sequence is TGTGCCAGCAGTTGGGACACTGCTCCCAACACTGAAGCTTTCTTT. As protein: CASSWDTAPNTEAFF.

On this clonotype itself: Without the conserved terminal phenylalanine or tryptophan, this CDR3 likely stems from a read error. The chain employs TRBV4-2 and TRBJ2-7; tentatively, D is TRBD1 (6 bases). The CDR3 is made up of 15 amino acids. The V end was cut by 5 bases, the J end by 0 bases, with 14 bases between. CDR1 and CDR2 from the germline V gene are LGHNA and YNFKEQ. CDR3 nucleotide sequence: TGTGCCAGCAGCAACCCAGGGGCGGACTCCTACGAGCAGTACCTC. Translating it yields CASSNPGADSYEQYL.

The gene calls are TRBV4-1 and TRBJ1-2, with TRBD1 as a possible D gene (5 bases). The V gene's germline CDR1 is MGHRA and CDR2 YSYEKL. Trimming took off 6 bases at V and 5 bases at J, with 10 bases between the two ends. The CDR3 has 12 residues. This chain's CDR3 is CASSGGNYGYTF. Here the CDR3 DNA reads TGCGCCAGCAGTGGGGGAAATTATGGCTACACCTTC.

This clonotype was counted only a few times. This rearrangement joins TRBV7-2 to TRBJ1-2; D perhaps matches TRBD1 (6 bases). The CDR3 covers 14 residues. The germline CDR1 and CDR2 sequences are SGHTA and FQGNSA. V was clipped by 6 bases and J by 7 bases, with 18 bases between them. The CDR3 is CASSREQGFGGYTF. The CDR3 DNA follows: TGTGCCAGCAGTCGAGAACAGGGATTCGGTGGCTACACCTTC.

Judged by abundance, this clonotype is medium-sized. The V and J genes are TRBV7-9 and TRBJ2-5; no firm D call. CDR3 length: 14 residues. The germline CDR1 and CDR2 sequences are SEHNR and FQNEAQ (reference sequence). V was cut by 3 bases and J by 2 bases, with 10 bases left in between. CDR3 amino acids: CASSFFTSQETQYF. For the CDR3, the DNA is TGTGCCAGCAGCTTCTTCACCTCTCAAGAGACCCAGTACTTC.

The table lists this clonotype with a few counts. The chain links TRBV30 to TRBJ1-2, with D tentatively TRBD1 (5 bases). The germline gives CDR1 GTSNPN, CDR2 SVGIG (reference sequence). The CDR3 extends over 13 amino acids. V was pared by 0 bases and J by 4 bases, with 9 bases between. DNA for the CDR3: TGTGCCTGGAGTGTACGGCAGGGCTATGGCTACACCTTC. Its translation is CAWSVRQGYGYTF.

This chain joins TRBV5-4 and TRBJ2-3; 7 bases line up with TRBD2. This CDR3 has 15 residues. V trimming: 4 bases; J trimming: 4 bases; junction bases outside the gene matches: 9. CDR1 SGHNT and CDR2 YYREEE come from the germline V gene (reference sequence). CDR3 loop: CASSPGGLDPDTQYF. CDR3 DNA sequence: TGTGCCAGCAGCCCGGGAGGACTAGACCCAGATACGCAGTATTTT.

V usage is TRBV19 and J usage is TRBJ1-5; D remains ambiguous. Trimming cost V 3 bases and J 5 bases, with 5 bases left between them. The CDR3 sequence is 12 residues long. CDR1 and CDR2 (germline): LNHDA, SQIVND (reference sequence). As DNA, the CDR3 is TGTGCCAGTAGTATTGGTGATCAGCCCCAGCATTTT. Translating gives CASSIGDQPQHF.

This chain links TRBV7-2 with TRBJ2-5; the D is unclear. Germline loops: CDR1 SGHTA, CDR2 FQGNSA. The V and J ends lost 5 bases and 2 bases respectively, with 9 bases between them. This CDR3 has 13 amino acids. The CDR3 spells CASSQLLQETQYF. In DNA, the CDR3 is TGTGCCAGCAGCCAACTATTACAAGAGACCCAGTACTTC.

The chain employs TRBV29-1 and TRBJ1-1; perhaps TRBD1 as D (6 bases). The CDR3 contains 11 residues. V was trimmed by 4 bases and J by 7 bases, leaving 10 bases between them. Germline assignment: CDR1 SQVTM and CDR2 ANQGSEA. CDR3 DNA sequence: TGCAGCGTTGGAGGGGGGGGTGAAGCTTTCTTT. Protein sequence: CSVGGGGEAFF.

This sequence joins TRBV21-1 and TRBJ2-7; the D call of TRBD2 is as the table states it, not checked on the DNA. TRBV21-1 is a pseudogene segment. This CDR3 is 14 amino acids long. CDR3 sequence reads: CASSPTSGTYEQYF. CDR3 bases: TGTGCCAGCAGCCCGACTAGCGGGACGTACGAGCAGTACTTC.

The V and J genes are TRBV12-3 or TRBV12-4 and TRBJ1-2; D is ambiguous. Trimming cost V 4 bases and J 4 bases, with 7 bases left between them. The CDR3 runs to 12 residues. The CDR3 is CASSSGSYGYTF. The CDR3 DNA is TGTGCCAGCAGTTCAGGATCCTATGGCTACACCTTC.

The chain couples TRBV27 to TRBJ2-1; 8 bases are a match to TRBD2. V gave up 7 bases and J gave up 4 bases; unmatched junction bases: 12. CDR3 length: 16 residues. Germline V gives CDR1 MNHEY, CDR2 SMNVEV (reference sequence). The CDR3 bases are TGTGCCAGCACCCGTCAGGCGGGGGGATATTACAATGAGCAGTTCTTC. Protein product: CASTRQAGGYYNEQFF.

V and J are TRBV5-1 and TRBJ1-1; D may be TRBD1 (5 bases). V was cut by 7 bases and J by 5 bases, with 18 bases left in between. Germline V gene data show CDR1 as SGHRS and CDR2 as YFSETQ. CDR3 length equals 14 residues. The CDR3, as DNA: TGCGCCAGCTCCCTGGGGCGTGGAGGGACTGAAGCTTTCTTT. Translation gives CASSLGRGGTEAFF.

V usage is TRBV6-1 and J usage is TRBJ1-1; D is perhaps TRBD1 (5 bases). This CDR3 comprises 15 residues. The germline V and J ends were trimmed by 4 bases and 7 bases, with 19 bases remaining between them. Germline CDR1 is MNHNS and CDR2 is SASEGT. The chain's CDR3 is CASSALGAFSLEAFF. The CDR3 bases are TGTGCCAGCAGTGCCCTCGGGGCCTTCTCCCTTGAAGCTTTCTTT.

This clonotype is categorized as medium-sized (0.01 to 0.1%). V and J are TRBV21-1 and TRBJ1-6; TRBD1 was called by the table and not checked on the DNA. TRBV21-1 is given as a pseudogene. CDR3 length equals 15 residues. The CDR3 region has the DNA TGTGCCAGCAGCAATGTGAGACAGGCTAATTCACCCCTCCACTTT. It translates to CASSNVRQANSPLHF.

This clonotype was seen a handful of times. The rearrangement uses TRBV20-1 and TRBJ2-2; 7 positions match TRBD1. The CDR3 contains 15 residues. The germline V gene encodes CDR1 DFQATT and CDR2 SNEGSKA (reference sequence). Trimming at V came to 0 bases and at J to 4 bases, leaving 5 bases not matched to a gene. The CDR3 sequence is CSARDGTESTGELFF. The CDR3 nucleotides read TGCAGTGCTAGAGATGGGACAGAGTCCACCGGGGAGCTGTTTTTT.

The V and J genes are TRBV5-4 and TRBJ2-3; D is ambiguous. The CDR3 loop spans 14 amino acids. The germline CDR1 and CDR2 sequences are SGHNT and YYREEE (reference sequence). Trimming stripped 3 bases from V and 4 bases from J, with 12 bases between. The CDR3: CASSSLRASDTQYF. CDR3 coding DNA: TGTGCCAGCAGCTCACTACGGGCCTCAGATACGCAGTATTTT.

The sample holds one count of this clonotype. V and J are TRBV11-3 and TRBJ2-3; perhaps TRBD2 as D (5 bases). V was pared by 5 bases and J by 0 bases, with 15 bases between. Germline CDR1 is SGHNT and CDR2 is YENEEA. This CDR3 has 16 residues. In nucleotides, the CDR3 is TGTGCCAGCAGCAAGGGCGGCGGGCTTAGCACAGATACGCAGTATTTT. This gives the protein CASSKGGGLSTDTQYF.

The table lists this clonotype with a few counts. The V and J genes are TRBV2 and TRBJ2-7; the D is unclear. The CDR3 sequence is 12 residues long. V lost 8 bases, J lost 1 base, and 9 bases lay in between. Germline V gene lookup returns CDR1 SNHLY and CDR2 FYNNEI. Here the CDR3 DNA reads TGTGCCAGCCGACGGAATTCCTACGAGCAGTACTTC. As protein: CASRRNSYEQYF.

V usage is TRBV11-1 and J usage is TRBJ2-1; 10 bases align to TRBD2. CDR1 and CDR2 (germline): SGHAT, FQDESV (reference sequence). The CDR3 contains 15 residues. The V gene end was trimmed by 4 bases and the J gene end by 3 bases; junction bases not matched to a gene: 3. The CDR3 coding sequence is TGTGCCAGCAGCTACTCTAGCGGGGGCTACAATGAGCAGTTCTTC. It yields the protein CASSYSSGGYNEQFF.

The chain recombines TRBV19 with TRBJ2-7; 8 bases are a match to TRBD1. This CDR3 is 15 amino acids long. Germline trimming cut 3 bases from V and 2 bases from J; bases unmatched to any gene: 6. In germline, CDR1 is LNHDA, CDR2 SQIVND (reference sequence). The CDR3 sequence is CASSMAVTGAYEQYF. CDR3 DNA: TGTGCCAGTAGTATGGCAGTGACAGGGGCCTACGAGCAGTACTTC.

The chain combines TRBV15 with TRBJ2-1, with TRBD2 matching over 7 bases. This CDR3 region has 16 residues. Trimming took 0 bases from V and 4 from J; bases not matched to a gene: 6. Germline CDR1 reads LNHNV; CDR2 reads YYDKDF (reference sequence). The CDR3, as DNA: TGTGCCACCAGCAGAGATGAAAGCGGGGTGTACAATGAGCAGTTCTTC. Its protein is CATSRDESGVYNEQFF.

This clonotype was seen a handful of times. This sequence joins TRBV7-2 and TRBJ1-6; D may be TRBD1 (6 bases). This CDR3 contains 14 residues. CDR1 and CDR2 from the germline V gene are SGHTA and FQGNSA. Between the trimmed V and J ends, which lost 3 bases and 9 bases, there was a span of 12 bases. CDR3 in DNA: TGTGCCAGCAGCTTGGGGACATCAGGTTCACCCCTCCACTTT. Protein sequence: CASSLGTSGSPLHF.

This clonotype was observed a handful of times. The V gene is TRBV28, the J gene TRBJ1-1; D is uncertain. Trimming took off 1 base at V and 6 bases at J, with 9 bases between the two ends. CDR3 length: 13 amino acids. Germline V gene lookup returns CDR1 MDHEN and CDR2 SYDVKM. The CDR3 protein is CASSLSGLPEAFF. CDR3 bases: TGTGCCAGCAGTTTATCTGGGTTACCTGAAGCTTTCTTT.

This clonotype was detected a few times. The J gene is TRBJ1-1, the V gene TRBV10-3; TRBD1 aligns across 9 bases. Germline loops: CDR1 ENHRY, CDR2 SYGVKD. The trim removed 3 bases at V and 5 bases at J, leaving 4 bases unmatched. The CDR3 spans 14 residues. DNA for the CDR3: TGTGCCATCAGTGACCAGACAGGGGGTACTGAAGCTTTCTTT. It is translated as CAISDQTGGTEAFF.